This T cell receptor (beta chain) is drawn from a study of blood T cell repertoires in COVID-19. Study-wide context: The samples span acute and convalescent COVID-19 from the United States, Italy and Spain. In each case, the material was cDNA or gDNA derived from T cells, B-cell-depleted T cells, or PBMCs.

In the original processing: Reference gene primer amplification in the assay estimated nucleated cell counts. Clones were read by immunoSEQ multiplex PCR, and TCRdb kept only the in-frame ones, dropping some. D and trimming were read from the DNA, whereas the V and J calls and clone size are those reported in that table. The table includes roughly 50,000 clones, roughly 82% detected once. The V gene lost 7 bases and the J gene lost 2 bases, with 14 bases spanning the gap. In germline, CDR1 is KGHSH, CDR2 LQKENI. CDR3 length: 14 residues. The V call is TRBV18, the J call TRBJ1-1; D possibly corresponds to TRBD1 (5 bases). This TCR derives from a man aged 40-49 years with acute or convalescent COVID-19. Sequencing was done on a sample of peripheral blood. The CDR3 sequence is CASLKDRPNTEAFF. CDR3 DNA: TGTGCCAGCTTAAAAGACAGACCAAACACTGAAGCTTTCTTT.